These 21 T cell receptor beta chains originate from one sample sequenced in a study of T cells expressing NK-cell markers. TCRdb reprocessed the 5' RACE reads and reports one entry per CDR3 protein, with no DNA. The table lists a few hundred thousand distinct CDR3 sequences, with around 0.4% in the top ten. The sample taken for sequencing was blood T cells: a sorted CD56 or NKG2C T cell subset, CD4+ or CD8+ T cells, or bulk PBMC T cells (not recorded which). Receptors were obtained from a man aged 18-30 years in good health.

The rearrangement uses TRBV20-1 and TRBJ2-3; without DNA, the TCRdb call of TRBD1 cannot be checked. Germline loops: CDR1 DFQATT, CDR2 SNEGSKA (reference sequence). The CDR3 loop spans 15 amino acids. The chain's CDR3 is CSATGDKASTDTQYF.

The V gene is TRBV5-5, the J gene TRBJ2-1; the D call from TCRdb, TRBD2, cannot be confirmed without DNA. The CDR3 sequence is 16 residues long. Germline values: CDR1 SGHKS, CDR2 YYEKEE (reference sequence). CDR3 in amino acids: CASLSRGVLSYNEQFF. Supplemented by reference TRBV5-5 and TRBJ2-1, the full variable domain reads DAGVTQSPTHLIKTRGQQVTLRCSPISGHKSVSWYQQVLGQGPQFIFQYYEKEERGRGNFPDRFSARQFPNYSSELNVNALLLGDSALYLCASLSRGVLSYNEQFFGPGTRLTVL.

The CDR3 sequence is CSAKSGNTEAFF. This chain links TRBV20-1 with TRBJ1-1. The length of the CDR3 is 12 residues. The germline V gene encodes CDR1 DFQATT and CDR2 SNEGSKA (reference sequence).

The rearrangement joins TRBV20-1 to TRBJ2-7; TCRdb's D call of TRBD1 is untestable without DNA. Germline V gives CDR1 DFQATT, CDR2 SNEGSKA (reference sequence). The CDR3 sequence is 13 residues long. The CDR3 reads CSARDQGANEQYF.

The chain links TRBV20-1 to TRBJ2-5; the TCRdb call, TRBD2, lacks DNA for checking. The CDR3 is made up of 14 amino acids. The germline V gene encodes CDR1 DFQATT and CDR2 SNEGSKA (reference sequence). CDR3 amino acids: CSESRASGVETQYF.

This chain connects TRBV10-3 to TRBJ2-5; the TRBD1 assignment by TCRdb is unverifiable without DNA. The CDR3 totals 15 residues. CDR1 ENHRY and CDR2 SYGVKD come from the germline V gene. The CDR3 region is CAISESPAPEETQYF.

The chain links TRBV15 to TRBJ2-1; TCRdb calls TRBD2, which cannot be checked without DNA. From germline, CDR1 is LNHNV and CDR2 YYDKDF (reference sequence). The CDR3 runs to 17 residues. CDR3 sequence reads: CATSRDNGLAGKYEQFF.

The V call is TRBV6-5, the J call TRBJ2-1; without DNA, the TCRdb call of TRBD2 cannot be checked. CDR1 is MNHEY and CDR2 is SVGAGI in the germline V gene. This CDR3 comprises 18 residues. The chain's CDR3 is CASSYFMPGLAEYNEQFF.

The V and J genes are TRBV20-1 and TRBJ2-3; TCRdb gives TRBD1 as the D gene, but with no DNA this cannot be confirmed. The CDR3 spans 15 residues. CDR1 is DFQATT and CDR2 is SNEGSKA in the germline V gene (reference sequence). CDR3 sequence: CSPREPRPATDTQYF.

The rearrangement uses TRBV20-1 and TRBJ2-1; TCRdb designates TRBD2, a call that cannot be tested without DNA. The germline CDR1 and CDR2 sequences are DFQATT and SNEGSKA (reference sequence). CDR3 size: 19 residues. The CDR3 loop reads CSARSLSSGRGMFYNEQFF.

The chain combines TRBV9 with TRBJ2-2; checking the TCRdb D call of TRBD1 is not possible without DNA. The CDR3 has 16 amino acids. Germline-derived CDR1 and CDR2 are SGDLS and YYNGEE. The CDR3 sequence is CASSARAGGATGELFF.

The chain uses TRBV7-8 and TRBJ2-7; without DNA, the TCRdb call of TRBD1 cannot be checked. The germline V gene has CDR1 SGHVS and CDR2 FQNEAQ. The CDR3 runs to 15 residues. The CDR3 reads CASSLGDRDLYEQYF.

The chain links TRBV12-2 to TRBJ1-5; TCRdb selects TRBD1, and the lack of DNA leaves this call unchecked. TRBV12-2 is tagged as a pseudogene. The CDR3 contains 16 residues. The CDR3 sequence: CASRLLPGQGNQPQHF.

V and J are TRBV5-1 and TRBJ2-1. CDR3 length equals 17 residues. CDR1 SGHRS and CDR2 YFSETQ come from the germline V gene. The CDR3 protein is CASSLAVTGGPYNEQFF.

V gene TRBV9 combines with J gene TRBJ2-3; the TCRdb D gene call, TRBD2, has no DNA to confirm it. The CDR3 totals 16 residues. Germline CDR1 reads SGDLS; CDR2 reads YYNGEE. The chain's CDR3 is CASSVEAGGSTDTQYF.

CDR3 sequence: CASSLVVGWETQYF. The chain couples TRBV5-1 to TRBJ2-5. Germline assignment: CDR1 SGHRS and CDR2 YFSETQ. This CDR3 is 14 amino acids long.

J is TRBJ2-1 and V is TRBV10-3; with no DNA, the TCRdb D assignment of TRBD2 cannot be verified. The germline V gene has CDR1 ENHRY and CDR2 SYGVKD. The CDR3 is 14 amino acids. CDR3 sequence reads: CAISEIAGDNEQFF.

J is TRBJ1-1 and V is TRBV5-1; with no DNA, the TCRdb D assignment of TRBD1 cannot be verified. Germline values: CDR1 SGHRS, CDR2 YFSETQ. The CDR3 loop spans 15 amino acids. The CDR3 sequence: CASSLEMVRGTEAFF.

The chain combines TRBV20-1 with TRBJ2-1; TCRdb names TRBD1, which stays unverified in the absence of DNA. In germline, CDR1 is DFQATT, CDR2 SNEGSKA (reference sequence). This CDR3 comprises 16 residues. The CDR3 reads CSARDLRKEGVNEQFF.

V gene TRBV18 combines with J gene TRBJ2-5; TCRdb outputs TRBD1, but without DNA this stays unchecked. The CDR3 length is 13 residues. Germline V lookup: CDR1 KGHSH, CDR2 LQKENI. CDR3 protein: CASSSSQGETQYF.

V and J are TRBV12-3 or TRBV12-4 and TRBJ2-5. The CDR3 covers 14 residues. This CDR3 is CASSLAAIQETQYF.